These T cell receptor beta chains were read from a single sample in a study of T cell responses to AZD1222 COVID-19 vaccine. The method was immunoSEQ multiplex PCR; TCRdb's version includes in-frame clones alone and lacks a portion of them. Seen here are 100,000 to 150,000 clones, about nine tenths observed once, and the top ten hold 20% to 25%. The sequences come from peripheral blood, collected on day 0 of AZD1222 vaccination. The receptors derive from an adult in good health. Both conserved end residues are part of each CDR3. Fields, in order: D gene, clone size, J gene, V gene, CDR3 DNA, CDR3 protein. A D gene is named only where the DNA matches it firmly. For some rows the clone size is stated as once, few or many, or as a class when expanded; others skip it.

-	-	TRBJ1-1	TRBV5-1	TGCGCCAGCAGCTTGGCCGCAGGGCTCATGAACACTGAAGCTTTCTTT	CASSLAAGLMNTEAFF
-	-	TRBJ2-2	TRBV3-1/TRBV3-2	TGTGCCAGCAGCCAAGATGGAGAATCCACCGGGGAGCTGTTTTTT	CASSQDGESTGELFF
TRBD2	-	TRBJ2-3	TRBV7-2	TGTGCCAGCAGTACTAATCGACTAGCGGGGGGCCACACAGATACGCAGTATTTT	CASSTNRLAGGHTDTQYF
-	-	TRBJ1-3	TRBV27	TGTGCCAGCAGTTTATTGGGTCTCTCTGGAAACACCATATATTTT	CASSLLGLSGNTIYF
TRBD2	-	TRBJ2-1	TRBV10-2	TGCGCCAGCAGGCTCCTAACTAGCGGGGGAAACAATGAGCAGTTCTTC	CASRLLTSGGNNEQFF
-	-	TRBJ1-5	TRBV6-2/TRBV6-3	TGTGCCAGCAGTTACGAGTCGCGCGGGGATCAGCCCCAGCATTTT	CASSYESRGDQPQHF
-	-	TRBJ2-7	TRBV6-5	TGTGCCAGCAGTTTAATTGGCGCGGGATACGAGCAGTACTTC	CASSLIGAGYEQYF
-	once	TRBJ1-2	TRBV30	TGTGCCTGGAGTGTACGCGGGTCGGTAGGCTACACCTTC	CAWSVRGSVGYTF
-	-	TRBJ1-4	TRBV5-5	TGTGCCAGCAGCTTGGGGCGCGTGGCTGAAAAACTGTTTTTT	CASSLGRVAEKLFF
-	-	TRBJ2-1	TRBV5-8	TGTGCCAGCAGGGTTTACAATGAGCAGTTCTTC	CASRVYNEQFF
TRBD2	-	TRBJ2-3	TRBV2	TGTGCCAGCAGGCCCGGTTCGGGGGGAAATACGCAGTATTTT	CASRPGSGGNTQYF
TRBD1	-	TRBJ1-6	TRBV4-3	TGCGCCAGCAGCCCACGAACAGGGGACGGGGATAATTCACCCCTCCACTTT	CASSPRTGDGDNSPLHF
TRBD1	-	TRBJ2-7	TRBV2	TGTGCCAGCGGGGGGGACAGGGGGCACGAGCAGTACTTC	CASGGDRGHEQYF
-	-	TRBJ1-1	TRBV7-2	TGTGCCAGCAGCGCGGATGGGGACACTGAAGCTTTCTTT	CASSADGDTEAFF
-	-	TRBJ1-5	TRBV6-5	TGTGCCAGCAGTTACGGGCGTAATCAGCCCCAGCATTTT	CASSYGRNQPQHF
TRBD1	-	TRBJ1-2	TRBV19	TGTGCCAGTAGTATACCGGACAGGTACTATGGCTACACCTTC	CASSIPDRYYGYTF
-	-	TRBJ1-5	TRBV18	TGTGCCAGCTCACCACCGGGTGCCCGGACCCAGCATTTT	CASSPPGARTQHF
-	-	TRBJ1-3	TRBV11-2	TGTGCCAGCAGCTTAGTTTTGGGGCCTGGAAACACCATATATTTT	CASSLVLGPGNTIYF
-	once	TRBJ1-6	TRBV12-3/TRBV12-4	TGTGCCAGCATAAAGGAGAAGAATTCACCCCTCCACTTT	CASIKEKNSPLHF
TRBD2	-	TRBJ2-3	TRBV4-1	TGCGCCAGCAGCCAAGAACAGGAGCGGGGGGCGCAGTATTTT	CASSQEQERGAQYF
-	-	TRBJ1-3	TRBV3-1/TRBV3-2	TGTGCCAGCAGCCTGGACAGTTCTGGAAACACCATATATTTT	CASSLDSSGNTIYF
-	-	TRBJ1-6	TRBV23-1	TGCGCCAGCAATGGGACGCAGACTAATTCACCCCTCCACTTT	CASNGTQTNSPLHF
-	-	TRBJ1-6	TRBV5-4	TGTGCCAGCAGCTTGGCGCTGGGTATAGATAATTCACCCCTCCACTTT	CASSLALGIDNSPLHF
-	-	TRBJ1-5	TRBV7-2	TGTGCCAGCAGCTTAGGTGTCGATCAGCCCCAGCATTTT	CASSLGVDQPQHF
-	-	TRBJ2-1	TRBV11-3	TGTGCCAGCAGCTTAGTCTGGAGCTCCTACAATGAGCAGTTCTTC	CASSLVWSSYNEQFF
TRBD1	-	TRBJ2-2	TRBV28	TGTGCCAGCTCACGGACAGGGGGTCACACCGGGGAGCTGTTTTTT	CASSRTGGHTGELFF
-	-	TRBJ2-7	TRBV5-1	TGCGCCAGCAGGGGTACGTCCGGCTACGAGCAGTACTTC	CASRGTSGYEQYF
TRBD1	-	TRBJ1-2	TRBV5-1	TGCGCCAGCAGCTTACAGGGGGCGCGAGTGTCGGTGGATGGCTACACCTTC	CASSLQGARVSVDGYTF
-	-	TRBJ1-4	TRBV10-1	TGCGCCAGCAGTGAGTCCGGGGCGGAACCAACTAATGAAAAACTGTTTTTT	CASSESGAEPTNEKLFF
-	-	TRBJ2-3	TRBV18	TGTGCCAGCTCACAGACACCTAGCACAGATACGCAGTATTTT	CASSQTPSTDTQYF
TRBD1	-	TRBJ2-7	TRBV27	TGTGCCAGCAGGTCCCCGGGGACAGCCACCTACGAGCAGTACTTC	CASRSPGTATYEQYF
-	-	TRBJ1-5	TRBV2	TGTGCCAGCAGTACAACAGAGCAGCCCCAGCATTTT	CASSTTEQPQHF
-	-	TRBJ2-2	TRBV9	TGTGCCAGCAGCGCGCCGAAGACAGGCGCGAACACCGGGGAGCTGTTTTTT	CASSAPKTGANTGELFF
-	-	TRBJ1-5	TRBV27	TGTGCCAGCAGGACAGGACAGCTCAATCAGCCCCAGCATTTT	CASRTGQLNQPQHF
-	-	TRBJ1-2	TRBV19	TGTGCCAGTAGTATGCCCCTATTGGACTATGGCTACACCTTC	CASSMPLLDYGYTF
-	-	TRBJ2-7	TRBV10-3	TGTGCCATCAGTGGGACTGGGGCCCGCAACTACGAGCAGTACTTC	CAISGTGARNYEQYF
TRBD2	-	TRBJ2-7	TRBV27	TGTGCCAGCAGTCCCCTAGCGGGGGTTCTCTCCTACGAGCAGTACTTC	CASSPLAGVLSYEQYF
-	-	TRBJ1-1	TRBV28	TGTGCCAGCAGTTTATTCGGGGCTCAAACTGAAGCTTTCTTT	CASSLFGAQTEAFF
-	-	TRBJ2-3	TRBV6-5	TGTGCCAGCAGTCCCCAAGGGTGGGGCAGAGATACGCAGTATTTT	CASSPQGWGRDTQYF
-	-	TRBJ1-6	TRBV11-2	TGTGCCAGCAGCTTGATCGGGGAGTATAATTCACCCCTCCACTTT	CASSLIGEYNSPLHF
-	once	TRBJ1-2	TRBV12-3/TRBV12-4	TGTGCCAGCAGTTTAGTAGGGGTGAGGGGCTACACCTTC	CASSLVGVRGYTF
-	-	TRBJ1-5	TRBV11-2	TGTGCCAGCAGCTTTGGGCAGACGGGCAATCAGCCCCAGCATTTT	CASSFGQTGNQPQHF
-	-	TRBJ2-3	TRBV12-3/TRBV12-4	TGTGCCAGCAGTTTATTGCTGAGGGATACGCAGTATTTT	CASSLLLRDTQYF
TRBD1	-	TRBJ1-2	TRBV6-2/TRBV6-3	TGTGCCAGCAGTTGGACAGGGGTATCGGACTATGGCTACACCTTC	CASSWTGVSDYGYTF